Below are 11 T cell receptor beta chains sequenced from a single sample in a study of early T cells in non-severe SARS-CoV-2 infection. TCRdb ran MiXCR on the 5' RACE reads and lists one entry per CDR3 protein. The sample lists around 21,000 distinct CDR3 sequences, more than 4% occurring once. Sequences were obtained from whole blood. These receptors came from an adult who was a healthcare worker with PCR-confirmed SARS-CoV-2 infection or an uninfected control (not recorded which).

This clonotype occurred many times. The genes are TRBV7-9 and TRBJ2-7; either TRBD1 or TRBD2 may supply D (5 bases each). Germline CDR1 is SEHNR and CDR2 is FQNEAQ (reference sequence). This CDR3 comprises 15 residues. Trimming removed 3 bases at V and 4 bases at J, with 16 bases between. The CDR3 region has the DNA TGTGCCAGCAGCTTTCCGGGACGCAGTCCTTACGAGCAGTACTTC. It specifies CASSFPGRSPYEQYF.

In its sample, this clonotype was seen many times. The V and J genes are TRBV11-2 and TRBJ2-7; 7 nucleotides align to TRBD2. The CDR3 covers 14 residues. V was pared by 3 bases and J by 2 bases, with 4 bases of the junction left unmatched. The germline V gene has CDR1 SGHAT and CDR2 FQNNGV. The CDR3 here is CASSFVGGTYEQYF. The DNA of the CDR3 is TGTGCCAGCAGCTTCGTGGGGGGGACCTACGAGCAGTACTTC.

This clonotype is labeled as medium-sized (0.01 to 0.1%). The chain uses TRBV2 and TRBJ2-7, with 7 bases matching TRBD2. The V gene end was trimmed by 4 bases and the J gene end by 0 bases; junction bases not matched to a gene: 6. From germline, CDR1 is SNHLY and CDR2 FYNNEI. CDR3 size: 15 residues. CDR3 in DNA: TGTGCCAGCAGTGGGGCTAGCGGAGGCTCCTACGAGCAGTACTTC. Translated, it gives CASSGASGGSYEQYF.

There are many counts of this clonotype. This sequence joins TRBV29-1 and TRBJ2-7; TRBD2 is a possible D gene (5 bases). V lost 4 bases, J lost 4 bases, and 14 bases lay in between. This CDR3 contains 13 residues. In germline, CDR1 is SQVTM, CDR2 ANQGSEA. For the CDR3, the DNA is TGCAGCGTTGGCTCGGGGTCGGGATACGAGCAGTACTTC. It translates to CSVGSGSGYEQYF.

The sample holds many counts of this clonotype. The rearrangement uses TRBV7-2 and TRBJ1-2; 9 bases agree with TRBD1. After removal of 6 bases from V and 7 bases from J, the junction contained 9 bases not matched to a gene. Germline V lookup: CDR1 SGHTA, CDR2 FQGNSA. The CDR3 consists of 14 residues. CDR3 residues: CASRGGQGKSGYTF. CDR3 nucleotides: TGTGCCAGCAGGGGAGGACAGGGGAAGAGTGGCTACACCTTC. The complete variable domain, with remaining parts taken from reference TRBV7-2 and TRBJ1-2, reads GAGVSQSPSNKVTEKGKDVELRCDPISGHTALYWYRQSLGQGLEFLIYFQGNSAPDKSGLPSDRFSAERTGGSVSTLTIQRTQQEDSAVYLCASRGGQGKSGYTFGSGTRLTVV.

This clonotype was counted at least ten times. Compared with germline, one end of the junction differs, possibly owing to a read error. V and J are TRBV20-1 and TRBJ2-5; TRBD2 aligns across 9 bases. Germline V gene lookup returns CDR1 DFQATT and CDR2 SNEGSKA (reference sequence). The CDR3 is 15 residues long. Written as DNA, the CDR3 is TGCAGTGCTGTCCCAGTAGCGGGGGCCCAAGAGATCCAGTACTTC. Translating it yields CSAVPVAGAQEIQYF.

This clonotype is medium-sized. The J gene is TRBJ1-2, the V gene TRBV5-1; D gene uncertain. The CDR3 contains 15 residues. V was trimmed by 1 base and J by 0 bases, leaving 10 bases between them. Germline CDR1 is SGHRS and CDR2 is YFSETQ. CDR3 residues: CASSLQSGANYGYTF. The CDR3 bases are TGCGCCAGCAGCTTGCAGTCCGGAGCTAACTATGGCTACACCTTC.

The V and J genes are TRBV10-3 and TRBJ2-1, with 9 bases aligning to TRBD1. The CDR3 totals 15 residues. Trimming at V came to 6 bases and at J to 4 bases, leaving 7 bases not matched to a gene. The germline CDR1 and CDR2 sequences are ENHRY and SYGVKD. The CDR3 region is CAIRGTGGAYNEQFF. CDR3 DNA: TGTGCCATCAGGGGAACAGGGGGCGCATACAATGAGCAGTTCTTC.

Only a few counts were recorded for this clonotype. The genes are TRBV29-1 and TRBJ1-2; 9 nucleotides align to TRBD1. Germline V CDR1 and CDR2: SQVTM, ANQGSEA. CDR3 size: 13 residues. V lost 3 bases, J lost 3 bases, and 2 bases stayed unmatched. CDR3 in amino acids: CSVETGGHYGYTF. The DNA for the CDR3 is TGCAGCGTTGAGACAGGGGGACACTATGGCTACACCTTC.

A few counts support this clonotype. The chain joins TRBV14 to TRBJ2-7; D may be TRBD1 (5 bases). Deletions cut 0 bases from V and 1 base from J, with 13 bases between. Germline-derived CDR1 and CDR2 are SGHDN and FVKESK. There are 16 residues in the CDR3. CDR3: CASSQDPGRGSYEQYF. CDR3 nucleotide sequence: TGTGCCAGCAGCCAAGATCCAGGAAGGGGTTCCTACGAGCAGTACTTC. Full variable domain (rest looked up from reference TRBV14 and TRBJ2-7): EAGVTQFPSHSVIEKGQTVTLRCDPISGHDNLYWYRRVMGKEIKFLLHFVKESKQDESGMPNNRFLAERTGGTYSTLKVQPAELEDSGVYFCASSQDPGRGSYEQYFGPGTRLTVT.

This clonotype was picked up many times. The rearrangement joins TRBV7-8 to TRBJ2-3; 12 positions match TRBD2. The CDR3 contains 17 residues. CDR1 and CDR2 from the germline V gene are SGHVS and FQNEAQ. V lost 3 bases, J lost 1 base, and 5 bases stayed unmatched. The CDR3 loop is CASSLLAGGLGTDTQYF. CDR3 DNA sequence: TGTGCCAGCAGCTTGCTAGCGGGGGGGCTTGGCACAGATACGCAGTATTTT.